This T cell receptor beta chain comes out of a study of radiation and T cells in renal cell carcinoma. CDR3 size: 13 residues. Germline-derived CDR1 and CDR2 are LNHDA and SQIVND (reference sequence). Trimming took off 3 bases at V and 4 bases at J, with 8 bases between the two ends. About this clone: Additional DNA sequences in this sample encode the identical CDR3.

TCRdb's table, derived via immunoSEQ multiplex PCR, lists solely in-frame clones and lacks some. The sample shows 150,000 to 180,000 clones, roughly 87% of them seen only once. Time point noted: blood 2 weeks post-SBRT. Treatment reported: 15 Gy SBRT to primary tumor, nephrectomy 4 weeks later. This renal cell carcinoma was of the clear cell type. This chain joins TRBV19 and TRBJ2-3; D might be TRBD1 or TRBD2, each matching 5 bases. The sample here was blood, taken from a patient whose treatment included radiotherapy and nephrectomy. The TCR was taken from a woman in her 50s with renal cell carcinoma. CDR3 in amino acids: CASSIGGADTQYF. DNA for the CDR3: TGTGCCAGTAGTATTGGGGGAGCAGATACGCAGTATTTT.